This record concerns one T cell receptor beta chain sequence. With eight separate reactions per sample, the authors made cDNA. Using the 5' RACE reads, TCRdb records one entry per CDR3 protein without DNA. The clone table shows about 300,000 distinct CDR3 sequences, with the ten largest holding 5.6%. The germline V gene has CDR1 MNHNS and CDR2 SASEGT. The CDR3 loop spans 16 amino acids. These data are taken from a study of monozygotic twins with inflammatory bowel disease. Sequencing was done on a sample of blood. This TCR derives from a human donor with ulcerative colitis or Crohn's disease, or a healthy co-twin of an affected twin (not recorded which). J is TRBJ2-2 and V is TRBV6-1; TCRdb lists TRBD2, though no DNA is available to test this call. The CDR3 region is CASSVSLGGPTGELFF.